These T cell receptor beta chains were read from a single sample in a study of CD8 T cells in Susac syndrome. TCRdb re-derived calls from the immunoSEQ multiplex PCR reads in MiXCR, one entry per CDR3 protein. The sample yields a few hundred thousand distinct CDR3 sequences, approximately 90% seen once. Sequenced sample: CD8+ T cells from PBMCs. These receptors originate from a human donor with multiple sclerosis. The CDR3 runs from the conserved cysteine through the conserved F or W. D genes are given only for firm matches. Size is stated for part of the rows, as once, few or many counts, or as a class when the clone is expanded.

d_call: -
clone_size: -
cdr3_length: 13
j_call: TRBJ2-1
v_call: TRBV10-3
cdr3_aa: CAISEASISEQFF
cdr3_nt: TGTGCCATCAGTGAGGCTAGCATCAGTGAGCAGTTCTTC

d_call: -
clone_size: -
cdr3_length: 13
j_call: TRBJ1-1
v_call: TRBV29-1
cdr3_aa: CSVDEADLGVAFF
cdr3_nt: TGCAGCGTTGATGAAGCGGACTTAGGGGTAGCTTTCTTT

d_call: TRBD1
clone_size: -
cdr3_length: 14
j_call: TRBJ2-7
v_call: TRBV29-1
cdr3_aa: CSVEGTGGVDEQYF
cdr3_nt: TGCAGCGTTGAGGGAACAGGGGGAGTGGACGAGCAGTACTTC

d_call: TRBD2
clone_size: -
cdr3_length: 15
j_call: TRBJ2-3
v_call: TRBV12-3/TRBV12-4
cdr3_aa: CASRISGGAPDTQYF
cdr3_nt: TGTGCCAGCAGGATTAGCGGGGGGGCCCCAGATACGCAGTATTTT

d_call: -
clone_size: -
cdr3_length: 15
j_call: TRBJ2-3
v_call: TRBV4-1
cdr3_aa: CASSQDQVNTDTQYF
cdr3_nt: TGCGCCAGCAGCCAAGATCAGGTAAACACAGATACGCAGTATTTT

d_call: TRBD1
clone_size: once
cdr3_length: 17
j_call: TRBJ1-6
v_call: TRBV27
cdr3_aa: CASSLGVGQGRNSPLHF
cdr3_nt: TGTGCCAGCAGCTTGGGGGTGGGACAGGGGAGGAATTCACCCCTCCACTTT

d_call: -
clone_size: -
cdr3_length: 14
j_call: TRBJ2-5
v_call: TRBV30
cdr3_aa: CASVELGAVETQYF
cdr3_nt: TGTGCCTCTGTTGAATTGGGGGCTGTGGAGACCCAGTACTTC

d_call: TRBD2
clone_size: -
cdr3_length: 16
j_call: TRBJ2-1
v_call: TRBV6-5
cdr3_aa: CASSYQLAGNYNEQFF
cdr3_nt: TGTGCCAGCAGTTACCAGCTAGCGGGAAACTACAATGAGCAGTTCTTC

d_call: TRBD1
clone_size: -
cdr3_length: 17
j_call: TRBJ2-1
v_call: TRBV19
cdr3_aa: CASSIRDRGTVNNEQFF
cdr3_nt: TGTGCCAGTAGTATCCGGGACAGGGGTACAGTGAACAATGAGCAGTTCTTC

d_call: -
clone_size: -
cdr3_length: 13
j_call: TRBJ2-7
v_call: TRBV6-2/TRBV6-3
cdr3_aa: CASSYLQVYEQYF
cdr3_nt: TGTGCCAGCAGTTACCTACAGGTTTACGAGCAGTACTTC

d_call: TRBD1
clone_size: -
cdr3_length: 13
j_call: TRBJ1-1
v_call: TRBV29-1
cdr3_aa: CSARTGGKTEAFF
cdr3_nt: TGCAGCGCCCGGACAGGGGGGAAGACTGAAGCTTTCTTT

d_call: -
clone_size: -
cdr3_length: 12
j_call: TRBJ1-2
v_call: TRBV4-2
cdr3_aa: CAAARRNYGYTF
cdr3_nt: TGTGCCGCAGCTCGCCGTAACTATGGCTACACCTTC

d_call: -
clone_size: -
cdr3_length: 13
j_call: TRBJ1-1
v_call: TRBV6-5
cdr3_aa: CASSPGEYAEAFF
cdr3_nt: TGTGCCAGCAGCCCGGGGGAATACGCTGAAGCTTTCTTT

d_call: -
clone_size: once
cdr3_length: 13
j_call: TRBJ2-7
v_call: TRBV20-1
cdr3_aa: CSARHLTSYEQYF
cdr3_nt: TGCAGTGCTAGGCATCTCACCTCCTACGAGCAGTACTTC

d_call: -
clone_size: -
cdr3_length: 16
j_call: TRBJ2-7
v_call: TRBV6-5
cdr3_aa: CASSYSTGGILYEQYF
cdr3_nt: TGTGCCAGCAGTTACTCGACTGGGGGGATTCTATACGAGCAGTACTTC

d_call: -
clone_size: -
cdr3_length: 16
j_call: TRBJ1-5
v_call: TRBV6-1
cdr3_aa: CASRPTVPYSNQPQHF
cdr3_nt: TGTGCCAGCCGCCCTACAGTACCATATAGCAATCAGCCCCAGCATTTT

d_call: TRBD2
clone_size: -
cdr3_length: 15
j_call: TRBJ2-1
v_call: TRBV9
cdr3_aa: CASSAYGRAGDEQFF
cdr3_nt: TGTGCCAGCAGCGCCTACGGGAGGGCCGGGGATGAGCAGTTCTTC